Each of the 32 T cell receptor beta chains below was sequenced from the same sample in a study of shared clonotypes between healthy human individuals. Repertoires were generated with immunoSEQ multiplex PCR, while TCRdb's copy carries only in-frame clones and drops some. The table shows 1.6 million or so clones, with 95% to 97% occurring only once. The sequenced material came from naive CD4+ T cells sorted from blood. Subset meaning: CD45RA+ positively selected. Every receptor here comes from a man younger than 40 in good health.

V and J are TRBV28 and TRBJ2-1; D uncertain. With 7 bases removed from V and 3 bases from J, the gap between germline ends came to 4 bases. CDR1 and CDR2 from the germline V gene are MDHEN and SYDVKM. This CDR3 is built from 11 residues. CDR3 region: CASNDYNEQFF. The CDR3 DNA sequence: TGTGCCAGCAACGACTACAATGAGCAGTTCTTC.

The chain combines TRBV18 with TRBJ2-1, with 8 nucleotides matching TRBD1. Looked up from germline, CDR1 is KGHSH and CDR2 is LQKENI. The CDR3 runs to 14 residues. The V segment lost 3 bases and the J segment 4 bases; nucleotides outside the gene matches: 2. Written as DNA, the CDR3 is TGTGCCAGCTCACCCACAGGGGGGTACAATGAGCAGTTCTTC. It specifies CASSPTGGYNEQFF.

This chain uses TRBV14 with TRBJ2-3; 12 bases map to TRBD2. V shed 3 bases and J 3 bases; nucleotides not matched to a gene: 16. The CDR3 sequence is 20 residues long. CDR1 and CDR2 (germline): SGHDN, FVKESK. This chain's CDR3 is CASSHAPTSGRLHPTDTQYF. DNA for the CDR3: TGTGCCAGCAGCCACGCCCCAACTAGCGGGAGGCTACACCCTACAGATACGCAGTATTTT.

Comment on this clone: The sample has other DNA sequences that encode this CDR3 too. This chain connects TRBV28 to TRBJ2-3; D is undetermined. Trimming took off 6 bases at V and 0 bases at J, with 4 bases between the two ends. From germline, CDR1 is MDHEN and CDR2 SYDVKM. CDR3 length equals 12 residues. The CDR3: CASSLSTDTQYF. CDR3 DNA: TGTGCCAGCAGCCTTAGCACAGATACGCAGTATTTT.

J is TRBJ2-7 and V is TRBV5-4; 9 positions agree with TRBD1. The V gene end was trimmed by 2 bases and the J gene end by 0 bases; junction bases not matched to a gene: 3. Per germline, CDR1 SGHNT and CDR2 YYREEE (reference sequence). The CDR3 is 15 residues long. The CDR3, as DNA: TGTGCCAGCAGCTTCCGACAGGGGGGCTCCTACGAGCAGTACTTC. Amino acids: CASSFRQGGSYEQYF.

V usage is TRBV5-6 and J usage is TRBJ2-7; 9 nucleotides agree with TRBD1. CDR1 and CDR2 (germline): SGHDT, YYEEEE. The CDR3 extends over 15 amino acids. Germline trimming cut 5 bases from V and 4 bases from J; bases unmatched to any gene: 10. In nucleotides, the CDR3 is TGTGCCAGCAGACAAACGGGACAGGGTTCATACGAGCAGTACTTC. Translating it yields CASRQTGQGSYEQYF.

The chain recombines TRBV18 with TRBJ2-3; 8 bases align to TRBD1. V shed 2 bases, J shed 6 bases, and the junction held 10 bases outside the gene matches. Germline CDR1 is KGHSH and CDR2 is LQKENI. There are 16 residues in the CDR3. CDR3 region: CASSPTQGAWGDTQYF. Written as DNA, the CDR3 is TGTGCCAGCTCACCAACCCAGGGGGCCTGGGGGGATACGCAGTATTTT.

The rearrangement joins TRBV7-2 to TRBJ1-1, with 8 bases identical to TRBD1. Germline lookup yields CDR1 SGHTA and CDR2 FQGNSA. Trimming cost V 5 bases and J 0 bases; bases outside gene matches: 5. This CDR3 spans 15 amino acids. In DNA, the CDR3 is TGTGCCAGCAGCCCCCGGACAGGGCTGAACACTGAAGCTTTCTTT. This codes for CASSPRTGLNTEAFF.

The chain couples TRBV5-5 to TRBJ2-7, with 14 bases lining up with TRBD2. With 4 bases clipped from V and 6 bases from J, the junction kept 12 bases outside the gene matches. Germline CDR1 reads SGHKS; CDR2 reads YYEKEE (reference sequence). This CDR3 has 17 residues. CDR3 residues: CASSPTSGRALVPEQYF. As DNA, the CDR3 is TGTGCCAGCAGCCCGACTAGCGGGAGGGCCCTGGTCCCCGAGCAGTACTTC.

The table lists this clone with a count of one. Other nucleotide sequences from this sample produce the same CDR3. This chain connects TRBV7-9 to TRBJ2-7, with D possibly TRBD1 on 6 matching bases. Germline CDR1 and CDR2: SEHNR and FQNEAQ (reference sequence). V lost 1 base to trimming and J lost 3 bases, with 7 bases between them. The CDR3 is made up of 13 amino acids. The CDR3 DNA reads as TGTGCCAGCAGCTTAGAACAGGGCTACGAGCAGTACTTC. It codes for CASSLEQGYEQYF.

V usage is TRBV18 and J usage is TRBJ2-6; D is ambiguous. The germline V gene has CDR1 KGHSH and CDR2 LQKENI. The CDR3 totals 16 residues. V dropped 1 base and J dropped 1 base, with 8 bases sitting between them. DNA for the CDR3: TGTGCCAGCTCACCACTAGAGGCTTCTGGGGCCAACGTCCTGACTTTC. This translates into CASSPLEASGANVLTF.

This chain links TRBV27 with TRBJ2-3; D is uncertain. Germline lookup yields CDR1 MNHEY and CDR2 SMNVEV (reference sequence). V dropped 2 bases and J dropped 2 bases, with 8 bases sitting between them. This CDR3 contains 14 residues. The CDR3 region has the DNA TGTGCCAGCAGTTTACAGCTTTACACAGATACGCAGTATTTT. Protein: CASSLQLYTDTQYF.

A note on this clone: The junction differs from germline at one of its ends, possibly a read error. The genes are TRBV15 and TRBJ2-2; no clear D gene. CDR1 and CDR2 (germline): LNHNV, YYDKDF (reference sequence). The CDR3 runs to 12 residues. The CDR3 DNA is TGTGCCACCAGCAGAGATAGTAGCAGGTCTGTTTTT. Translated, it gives CATSRDSSRSVF.

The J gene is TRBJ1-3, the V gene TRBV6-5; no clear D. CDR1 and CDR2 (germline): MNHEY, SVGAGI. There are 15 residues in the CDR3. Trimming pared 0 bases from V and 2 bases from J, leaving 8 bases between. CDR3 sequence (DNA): TGTGCCAGCAGTTACTCGCAGGTCACTGGAAACACCATATATTTT. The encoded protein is CASSYSQVTGNTIYF.

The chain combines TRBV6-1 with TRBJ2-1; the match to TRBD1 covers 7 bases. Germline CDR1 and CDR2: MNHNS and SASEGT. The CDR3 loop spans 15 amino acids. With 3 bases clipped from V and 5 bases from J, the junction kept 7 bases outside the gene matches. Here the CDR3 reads CASSEWFQGDNEQFF. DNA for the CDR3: TGTGCCAGCAGTGAGTGGTTTCAGGGGGACAATGAGCAGTTCTTC.

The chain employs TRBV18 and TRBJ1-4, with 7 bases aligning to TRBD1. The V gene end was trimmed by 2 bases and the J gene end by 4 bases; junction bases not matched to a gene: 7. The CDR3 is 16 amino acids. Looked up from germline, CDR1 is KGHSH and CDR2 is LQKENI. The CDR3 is CASSPDGQAFNEKLFF. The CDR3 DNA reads TGTGCCAGCTCACCAGATGGACAGGCTTTTAATGAAAAACTGTTTTTT. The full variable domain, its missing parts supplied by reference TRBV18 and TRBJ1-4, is NAGVMQNPRHLVRRRGQEARLRCSPMKGHSHVYWYRQLPEEGLKFMVYLQKENIIDESGMPKERFSAEFPKEGPSILRIQQVVRGDSAAYFCASSPDGQAFNEKLFFGSGTQLSVL.

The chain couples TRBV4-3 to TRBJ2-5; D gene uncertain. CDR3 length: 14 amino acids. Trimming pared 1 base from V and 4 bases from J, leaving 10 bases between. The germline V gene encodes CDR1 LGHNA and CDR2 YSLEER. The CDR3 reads CASSQAGSRETQYF. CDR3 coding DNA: TGCGCCAGCAGCCAAGCTGGCAGTAGAGAGACCCAGTACTTC.

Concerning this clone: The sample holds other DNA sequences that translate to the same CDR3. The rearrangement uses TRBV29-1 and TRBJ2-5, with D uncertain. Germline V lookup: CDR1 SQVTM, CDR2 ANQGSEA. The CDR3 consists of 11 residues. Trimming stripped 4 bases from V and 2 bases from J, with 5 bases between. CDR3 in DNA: TGCAGCGTTGGTCCGCAAGAGACCCAGTACTTC. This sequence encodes CSVGPQETQYF.

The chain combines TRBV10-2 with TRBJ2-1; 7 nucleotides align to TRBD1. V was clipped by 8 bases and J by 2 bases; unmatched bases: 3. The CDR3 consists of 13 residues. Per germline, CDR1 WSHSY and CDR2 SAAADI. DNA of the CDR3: TGCGCCAGCCGGACAGGAACCTACAATGAGCAGTTCTTC. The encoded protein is CASRTGTYNEQFF.

The CDR3 loop reads CASSLSGRAINHEQFF. DNA for the CDR3: TGTGCCAGCAGCTTGAGCGGGAGGGCCATAAACCATGAGCAGTTCTTC. The chain couples TRBV5-4 to TRBJ2-1, with TRBD2 matching over 10 bases. CDR1 is SGHNT and CDR2 is YYREEE in the germline V gene (reference sequence). V was pared by 1 base and J by 8 bases, with 9 bases of the junction left unmatched. This CDR3 comprises 16 residues.

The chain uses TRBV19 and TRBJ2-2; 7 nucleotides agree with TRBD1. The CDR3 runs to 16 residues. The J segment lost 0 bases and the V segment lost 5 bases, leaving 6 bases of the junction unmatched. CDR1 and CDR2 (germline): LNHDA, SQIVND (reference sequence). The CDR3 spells CASSRGQASNTGELFF. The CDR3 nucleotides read TGTGCCAGTAGTCGCGGACAGGCTTCGAACACCGGGGAGCTGTTTTTT.

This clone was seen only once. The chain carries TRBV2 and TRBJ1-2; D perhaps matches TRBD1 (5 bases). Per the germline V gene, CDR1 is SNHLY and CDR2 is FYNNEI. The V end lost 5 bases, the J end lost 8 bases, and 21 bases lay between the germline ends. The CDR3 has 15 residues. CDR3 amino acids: CASSSVGGTFSGYTF. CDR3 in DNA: TGTGCCAGCAGTTCCGTCGGGGGGACGTTCTCCGGCTACACCTTC.

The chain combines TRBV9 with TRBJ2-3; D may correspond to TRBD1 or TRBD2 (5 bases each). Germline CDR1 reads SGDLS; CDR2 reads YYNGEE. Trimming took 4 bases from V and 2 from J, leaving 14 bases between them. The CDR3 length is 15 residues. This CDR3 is CASSPLGAPTDTQYF. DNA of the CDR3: TGTGCCAGCAGCCCCCTCGGGGCCCCCACAGATACGCAGTATTTT. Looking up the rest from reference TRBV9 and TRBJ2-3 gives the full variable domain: DSGVTQTPKHLITATGQRVTLRCSPRSGDLSVYWYQQSLDQGLQFLIQYYNGEERAKGNILERFSAQQFPDLHSELNLSSLELGDSALYFCASSPLGAPTDTQYFGPGTRLTVL.

Here the CDR3 DNA reads TGTGCCAGCAGGGCTCCAGTGCCTGGGGCCAACGTCCTGACTTTC. This translates into CASRAPVPGANVLTF. The genes are TRBV11-2 and TRBJ2-6; no firm D call. The ends were cut back, 6 bases at V and 2 bases at J, with 11 bases in the middle. The CDR3 runs 15 residues. CDR1 is SGHAT and CDR2 is FQNNGV in the germline V gene.

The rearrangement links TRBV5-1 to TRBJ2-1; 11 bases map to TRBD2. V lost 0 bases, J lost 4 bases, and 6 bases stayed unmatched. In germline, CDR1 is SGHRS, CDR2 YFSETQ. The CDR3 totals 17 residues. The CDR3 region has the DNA TGCGCCAGCAGCTTGGCGGTAGCGGGAGGGAGGTACAATGAGCAGTTCTTC. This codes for CASSLAVAGGRYNEQFF.

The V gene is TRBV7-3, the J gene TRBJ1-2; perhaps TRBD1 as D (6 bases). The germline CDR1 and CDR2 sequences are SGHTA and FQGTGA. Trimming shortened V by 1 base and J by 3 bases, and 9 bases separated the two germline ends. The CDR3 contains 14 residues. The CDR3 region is CASSLSPGDYGYTF. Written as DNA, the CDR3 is TGTGCCAGCAGCTTAAGCCCAGGGGACTATGGCTACACCTTC.

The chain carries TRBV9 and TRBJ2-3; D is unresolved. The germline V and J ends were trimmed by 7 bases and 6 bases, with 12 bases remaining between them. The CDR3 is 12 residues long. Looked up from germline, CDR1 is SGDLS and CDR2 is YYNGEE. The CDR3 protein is CASSSPRDTQYF. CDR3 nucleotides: TGTGCCAGCTCCTCACCCAGGGATACGCAGTATTTT.

The CDR3 DNA is TGCGCCACCAGGGACTCAACCTACAATGAGCAGTTCTTC. It encodes CATRDSTYNEQFF. The chain combines TRBV5-1 with TRBJ2-1, with D possibly being TRBD2 (6 bases). The CDR3 sequence is 13 residues long. The V end lost 9 bases, the J end lost 2 bases, and 12 bases lay between the germline ends. In germline, CDR1 is SGHRS, CDR2 YFSETQ.

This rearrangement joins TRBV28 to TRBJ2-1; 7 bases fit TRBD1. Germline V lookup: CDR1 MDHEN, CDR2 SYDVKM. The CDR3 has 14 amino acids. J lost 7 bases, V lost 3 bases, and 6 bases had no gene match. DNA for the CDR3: TGTGCCAGCAGTTTCTACCAGGGGGTTAATGAGCAGTTCTTC. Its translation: CASSFYQGVNEQFF. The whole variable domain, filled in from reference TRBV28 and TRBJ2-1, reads DVKVTQSSRYLVKRTGEKVFLECVQDMDHENMFWYRQDPGLGLRLIYFSYDVKMKEKGDIPEGYSVSREKKERFSLILESASTNQTSMYLCASSFYQGVNEQFFGPGTRLTVL.

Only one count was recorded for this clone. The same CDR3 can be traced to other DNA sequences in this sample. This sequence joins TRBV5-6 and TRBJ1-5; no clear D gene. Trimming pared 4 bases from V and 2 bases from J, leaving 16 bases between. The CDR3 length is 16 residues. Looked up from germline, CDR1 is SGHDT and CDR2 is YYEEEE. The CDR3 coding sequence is TGTGCCAGCAGCCTCGGGGTGGGGATTGGCAATCAGCCCCAGCATTTT. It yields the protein CASSLGVGIGNQPQHF.

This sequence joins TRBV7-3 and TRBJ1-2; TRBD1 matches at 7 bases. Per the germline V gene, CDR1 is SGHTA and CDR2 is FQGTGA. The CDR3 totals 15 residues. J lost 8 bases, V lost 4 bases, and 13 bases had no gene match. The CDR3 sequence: CASSSQGIELFGYTF. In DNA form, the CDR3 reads TGTGCCAGCAGCTCACAGGGGATCGAGCTATTCGGCTACACCTTC. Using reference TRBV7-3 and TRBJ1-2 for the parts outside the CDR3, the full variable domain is GAGVSQTPSNKVTEKGKYVELRCDPISGHTALYWYRQSLGQGPEFLIYFQGTGAADDSGLPNDRFFAVRPEGSVSTLKIQRTERGDSAVYLCASSSQGIELFGYTFGSGTRLTVV.

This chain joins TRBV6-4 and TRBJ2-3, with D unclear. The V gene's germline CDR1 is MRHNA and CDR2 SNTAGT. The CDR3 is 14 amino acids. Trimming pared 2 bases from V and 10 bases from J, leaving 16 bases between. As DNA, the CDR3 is TGTGCCAGCAGTGACGAGCAGTCCCTTGGTGCGCAGTATTTT. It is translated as CASSDEQSLGAQYF.